This T cell receptor (beta chain) is from a study of beta chain features in type 1 diabetes (dated 2018 in TCRdb). Regarding the study in general: No differences in mean age, gender distribution, total cell number or subset yield were found between patients and healthy donors. A total of about 110,000,000 sorted cells were examined across all samples, and a strong correlation was observed between cell number per subset and RNA yield. In the study, recently diagnosed type 1 diabetes patients and matched healthy donors were compared on the TCRB repertoires of their sorted circulating CD4+ T cell subsets. Regulatory and stem cell-like memory subsets were isolated from only 8 patients and roughly 8 healthy donors, whereas naive and central memory subsets came from all 28 donors.

Remarks on this clone: Its antigen specificity is not known. No quality values exist for individual bases; no much larger clone is one base distant.

Here is what the overall study found, with its caveats: Type 1 diabetes patients showed a moderate but significant shortening of TCRB CDR3 length in all four CD4+ subsets. The naive, central memory and regulatory TCRB repertoires appeared to resemble one another more closely among patients than among healthy donors. HLA sub-analyses involved small numbers of individuals, so any influence of HLA type on TCRB rearrangement remained unresolved. At VDJ recombination sites, patients with type 1 diabetes made fewer insertions and deleted more nucleotides, a pattern implying thymic rearrangement abnormalities. Sequencing cDNA rather than genomic DNA could over-represent highly expressing activated cells, although activation and CD3 levels did not differ between groups. PCR may preferentially amplify shorter templates, but because patient and control samples were amplified and corrected together, any resulting skew would affect both groups equally.

All of the isolated RNA was reverse transcribed with the High Capacity cDNA Reverse Transcription Kit, so expressed TCRB transcripts were sequenced. Deep immunoSEQ sequencing was performed on naive, central memory and regulatory T cell samples, with an average of about 3.57 million total reads per sample. Sorted cells were lysed in RLT buffer and RNA was extracted with DNase-treated RNeasy Micro or Mini kits, depending on cell number. Each cell subset was processed on its own to prevent cross-contamination, while patient and healthy donor samples were processed together. The immunoSEQ multiplex PCR was used to amplify TCRB sequences from cDNA, yielding 87-bp fragments that span the CDR3 region. Sequencing of the amplicons was done on the Illumina HiSeq platform. On the study's bioinformatics: Synthetic template baselines were used to correct PCR bias computationally, reads within Hamming distance 2 were collapsed, and singletons that could not be merged were discarded. Reads were aligned against IMGT to assign V, D and J genes, CDR3 length and insertions or deletions at six rearrangement sites. Within each subset, clonotype counts were normalized to sorted cell number, after which true diversity and Gini coefficients were computed with the tcR R package. The overlap coefficient, calculated on TCRB nucleotide sequences, was used to quantify repertoire sharing. As a proxy for the pre-selection repertoire, out-of-frame TCRB sequences from naive cells were analyzed. In TCRdb, the immuneACCESS table is reduced to in-frame sequences with V and J assigned. These tables do not hold every clone; where another copy was compared, an unresolved V gene accounts for under half, and the others remain unexplained. For V, J and clone size, that table is used; D and trimming come from the DNA. In all, the sample holds over 600,000 clones, and 9.5% to 15% of those were seen once. The leading ten clones occupy around 0.12% of the sample.

CDR1 LGHNA and CDR2 YSLEER are derived from the germline V gene. The CDR3 runs 15 amino acids, cysteine and phenylalanine included. Left in the record is the CDR3 DNA by itself, 45 bases read in frame from the first base. V lost 1 base and J lost 1 base; the stretch between them is 9 bases long. A single peripheral blood draw of approximately 110 mL on average was collected from each donor into heparinised tubes. A BD FACSAria II and a panel including CD45RO, CCR7, CD25, CD127, CD95 and CD27 were used to sort naive, central memory, regulatory and stem cell-like memory CD4+ T cells. Purity was above 95% for every sorted population. PBMCs were separated immediately by Lymphoprep density gradient centrifugation and were stained directly, without being cultured. Samples were stained and sorted in pairs, with one healthy donor and one patient per experiment, so that batch effects were minimized.

The chain is assembled from TRBV4-3 and TRBJ2-3, with the D gene uncertain. Sequencing was done on a sample of naive CD4+ T cells from blood. Sample cell subset or site, as interpreted from the label and publication: true naive CD4+ T cells. The TCR sequence derives from a man in his thirties or forties with type 1 diabetes. The nucleotide sequence reads TGCGCCAGCAGCCAAGTGTTCGCTGGCACAGATACGCAGTATTTT. It is translated as CASSQVFAGTDTQYF.